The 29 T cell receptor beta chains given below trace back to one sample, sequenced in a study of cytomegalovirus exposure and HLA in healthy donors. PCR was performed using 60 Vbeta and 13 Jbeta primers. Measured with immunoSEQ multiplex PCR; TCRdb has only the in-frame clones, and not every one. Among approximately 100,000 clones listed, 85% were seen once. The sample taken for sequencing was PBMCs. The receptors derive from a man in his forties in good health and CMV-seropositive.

DNA of the CDR3: TGTGCCAGCAGCGCCCACAGGGGCAATGAGCAGTTCTTC. This encodes CASSAHRGNEQFF. This sequence joins TRBV7-2 and TRBJ2-1; 7 positions match TRBD1. Germline CDR1 and CDR2: SGHTA and FQGNSA. V shed 5 bases and J 6 bases; nucleotides not matched to a gene: 4. The CDR3 runs to 13 residues. The variable domain in full, completed from reference TRBV7-2 and TRBJ2-1, reads GAGVSQSPSNKVTEKGKDVELRCDPISGHTALYWYRQSLGQGLEFLIYFQGNSAPDKSGLPSDRFSAERTGGSVSTLTIQRTQQEDSAVYLCASSAHRGNEQFFGPGTRLTVL.

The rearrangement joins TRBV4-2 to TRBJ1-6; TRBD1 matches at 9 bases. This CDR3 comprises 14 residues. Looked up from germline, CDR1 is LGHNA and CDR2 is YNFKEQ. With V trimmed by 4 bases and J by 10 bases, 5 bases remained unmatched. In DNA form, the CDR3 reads TGTGCCAGCAGCCGGGACAGGGCGGAATCACCCCTCCACTTT. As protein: CASSRDRAESPLHF.

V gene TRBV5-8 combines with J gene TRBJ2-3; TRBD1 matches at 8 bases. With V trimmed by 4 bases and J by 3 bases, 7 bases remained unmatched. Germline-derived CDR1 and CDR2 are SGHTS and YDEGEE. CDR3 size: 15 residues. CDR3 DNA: TGTGCCAGCAGCATCGCGGGACAGGTGACAGATACGCAGTATTTT. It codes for CASSIAGQVTDTQYF.

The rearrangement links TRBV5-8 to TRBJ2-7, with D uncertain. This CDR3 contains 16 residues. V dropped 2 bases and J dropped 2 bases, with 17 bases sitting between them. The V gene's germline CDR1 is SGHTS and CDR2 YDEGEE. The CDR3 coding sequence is TGTGCCAGCAGCTTATACAGTCCCTCTCGTCCCTACGAGCAGTACTTC. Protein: CASSLYSPSRPYEQYF.

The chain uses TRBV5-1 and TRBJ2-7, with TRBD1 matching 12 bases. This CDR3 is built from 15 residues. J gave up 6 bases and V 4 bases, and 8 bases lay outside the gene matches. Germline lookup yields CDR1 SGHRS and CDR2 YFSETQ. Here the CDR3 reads CASSGRGQGAGEQYF. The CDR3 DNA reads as TGCGCCAGCAGCGGCCGGGGACAGGGGGCGGGCGAGCAGTACTTC.

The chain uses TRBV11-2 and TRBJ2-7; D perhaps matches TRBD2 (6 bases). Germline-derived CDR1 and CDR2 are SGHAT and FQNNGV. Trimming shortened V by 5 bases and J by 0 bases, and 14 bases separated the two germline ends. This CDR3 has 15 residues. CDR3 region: CASSPGRDFSYEQYF. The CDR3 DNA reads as TGTGCCAGCAGCCCAGGACGGGACTTCTCCTACGAGCAGTACTTC.

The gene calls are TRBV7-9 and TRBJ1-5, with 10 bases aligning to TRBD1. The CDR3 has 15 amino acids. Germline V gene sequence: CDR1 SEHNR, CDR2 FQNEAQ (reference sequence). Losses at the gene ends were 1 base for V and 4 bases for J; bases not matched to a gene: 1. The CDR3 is CASSLGTGGNQPQHF. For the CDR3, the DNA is TGTGCCAGCAGCTTAGGGACAGGGGGTAATCAGCCCCAGCATTTT.

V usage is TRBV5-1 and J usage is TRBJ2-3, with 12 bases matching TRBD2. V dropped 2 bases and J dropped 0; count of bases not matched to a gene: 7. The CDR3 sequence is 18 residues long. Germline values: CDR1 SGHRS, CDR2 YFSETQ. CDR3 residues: CASSFTGTSGSSTDTQYF. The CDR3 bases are TGCGCCAGCAGCTTTACCGGGACTAGCGGGTCTAGCACAGATACGCAGTATTTT.

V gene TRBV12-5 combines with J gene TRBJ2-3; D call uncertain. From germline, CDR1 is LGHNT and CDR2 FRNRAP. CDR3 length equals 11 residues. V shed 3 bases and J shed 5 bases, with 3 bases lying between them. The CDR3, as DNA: TGTGCTAGTGGTTTACAAGATACGCAGTATTTT. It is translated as CASGLQDTQYF.

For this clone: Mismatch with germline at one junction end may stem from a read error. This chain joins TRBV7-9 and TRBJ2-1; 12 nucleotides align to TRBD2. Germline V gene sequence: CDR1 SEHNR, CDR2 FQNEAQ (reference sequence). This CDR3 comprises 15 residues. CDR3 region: CSSSLETSGSNEQFF. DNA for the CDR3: TGTTCCAGCAGCTTAGAGACTAGCGGGAGTAATGAGCAGTTCTTC.

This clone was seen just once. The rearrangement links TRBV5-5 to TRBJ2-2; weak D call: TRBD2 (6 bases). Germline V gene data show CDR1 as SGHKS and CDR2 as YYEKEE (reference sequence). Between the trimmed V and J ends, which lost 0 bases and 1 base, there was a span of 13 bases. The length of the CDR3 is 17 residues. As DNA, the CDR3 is TGTGCCAGCAGCTTGGGGCTTGGGCGGGGGAACACCGGGGAGCTGTTTTTT. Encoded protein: CASSLGLGRGNTGELFF.

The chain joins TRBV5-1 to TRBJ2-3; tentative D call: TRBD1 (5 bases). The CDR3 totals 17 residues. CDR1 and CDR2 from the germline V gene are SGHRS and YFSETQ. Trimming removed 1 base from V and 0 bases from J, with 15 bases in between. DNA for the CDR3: TGCGCCAGCAGCTTGCCCCTAGGGGTCGCTAGCACAGATACGCAGTATTTT. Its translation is CASSLPLGVASTDTQYF.

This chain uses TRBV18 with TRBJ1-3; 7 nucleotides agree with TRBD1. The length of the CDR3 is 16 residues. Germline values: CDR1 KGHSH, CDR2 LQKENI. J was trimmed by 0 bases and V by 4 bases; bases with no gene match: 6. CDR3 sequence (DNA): TGTGCCAGCTCACGGACAGGCTCCGACTCTGGAAACACCATATATTTT. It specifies CASSRTGSDSGNTIYF.

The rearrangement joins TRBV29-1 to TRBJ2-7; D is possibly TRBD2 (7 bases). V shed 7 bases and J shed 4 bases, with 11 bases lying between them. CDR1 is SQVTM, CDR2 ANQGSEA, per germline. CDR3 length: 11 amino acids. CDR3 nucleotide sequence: TGCAGCGCGGGGGGCGGGTACGAGCAGTACTTC. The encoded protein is CSAGGGYEQYF.

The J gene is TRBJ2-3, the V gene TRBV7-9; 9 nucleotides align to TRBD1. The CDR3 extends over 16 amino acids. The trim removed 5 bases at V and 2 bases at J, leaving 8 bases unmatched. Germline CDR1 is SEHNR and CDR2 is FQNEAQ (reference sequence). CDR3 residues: CASSPGQGRDTDTQYF. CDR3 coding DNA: TGTGCCAGCAGCCCGGGACAGGGAAGGGACACAGATACGCAGTATTTT.

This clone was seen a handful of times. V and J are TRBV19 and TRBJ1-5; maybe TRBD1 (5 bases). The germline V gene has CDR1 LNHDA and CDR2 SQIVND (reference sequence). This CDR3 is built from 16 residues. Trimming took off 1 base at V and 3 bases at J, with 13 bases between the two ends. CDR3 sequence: CASSIAGDFNNQPQHF. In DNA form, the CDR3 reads TGTGCCAGTAGTATAGCGGGGGATTTTAACAATCAGCCCCAGCATTTT.

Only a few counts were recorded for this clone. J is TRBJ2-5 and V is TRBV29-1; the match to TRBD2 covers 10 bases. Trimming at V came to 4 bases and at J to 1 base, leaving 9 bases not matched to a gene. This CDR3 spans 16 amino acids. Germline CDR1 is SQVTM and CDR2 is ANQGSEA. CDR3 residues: CSVAPSGSRFQETQYF. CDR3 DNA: TGCAGCGTTGCGCCTAGCGGGAGCAGGTTCCAAGAGACCCAGTACTTC.

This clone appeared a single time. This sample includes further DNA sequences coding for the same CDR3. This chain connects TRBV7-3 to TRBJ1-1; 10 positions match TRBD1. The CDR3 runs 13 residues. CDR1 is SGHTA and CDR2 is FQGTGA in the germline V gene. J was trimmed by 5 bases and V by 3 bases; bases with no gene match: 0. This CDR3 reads CASSLGQGTEAFF. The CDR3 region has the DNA TGTGCCAGCAGCTTGGGACAGGGGACTGAAGCTTTCTTT.

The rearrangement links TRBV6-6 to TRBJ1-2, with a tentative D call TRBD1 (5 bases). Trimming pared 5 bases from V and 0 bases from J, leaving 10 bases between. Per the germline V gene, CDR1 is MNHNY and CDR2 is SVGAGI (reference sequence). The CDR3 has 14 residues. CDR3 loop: CASSGAQANYGYTF. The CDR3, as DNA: TGTGCCAGCAGTGGGGCTCAAGCTAACTATGGCTACACCTTC.

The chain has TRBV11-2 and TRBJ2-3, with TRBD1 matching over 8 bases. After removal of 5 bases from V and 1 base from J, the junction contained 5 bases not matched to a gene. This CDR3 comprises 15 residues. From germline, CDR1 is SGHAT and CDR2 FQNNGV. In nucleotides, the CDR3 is TGTGCCAGCAGCGATCGGACAGGGCGCACAGATACGCAGTATTTT. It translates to CASSDRTGRTDTQYF.

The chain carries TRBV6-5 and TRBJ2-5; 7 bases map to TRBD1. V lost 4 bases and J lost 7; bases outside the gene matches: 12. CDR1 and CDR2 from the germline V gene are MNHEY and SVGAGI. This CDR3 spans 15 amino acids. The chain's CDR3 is CASSSPLGGGGTQYF. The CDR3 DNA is TGTGCCAGCAGTTCCCCGCTAGGGGGCGGTGGGACCCAGTACTTC.

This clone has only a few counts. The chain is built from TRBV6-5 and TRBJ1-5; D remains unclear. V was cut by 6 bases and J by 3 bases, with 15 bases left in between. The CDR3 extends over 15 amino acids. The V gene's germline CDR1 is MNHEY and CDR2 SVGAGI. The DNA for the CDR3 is TGTGCCAGCAGACGAATCCTAGAGGCCAATCAGCCCCAGCATTTT. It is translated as CASRRILEANQPQHF.

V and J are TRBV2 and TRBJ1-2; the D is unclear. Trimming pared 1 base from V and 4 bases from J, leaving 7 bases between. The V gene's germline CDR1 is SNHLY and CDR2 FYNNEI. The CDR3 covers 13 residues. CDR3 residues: CASSEGLGYGYTF. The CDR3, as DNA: TGTGCCAGCAGTGAAGGACTGGGCTATGGCTACACCTTC.

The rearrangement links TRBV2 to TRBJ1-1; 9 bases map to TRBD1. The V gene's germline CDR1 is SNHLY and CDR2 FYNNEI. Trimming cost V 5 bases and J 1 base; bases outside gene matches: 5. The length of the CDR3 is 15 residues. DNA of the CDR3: TGTGCCAGCAGTCGCACGGGACAGGGGAACACTGAAGCTTTCTTT. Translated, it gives CASSRTGQGNTEAFF.

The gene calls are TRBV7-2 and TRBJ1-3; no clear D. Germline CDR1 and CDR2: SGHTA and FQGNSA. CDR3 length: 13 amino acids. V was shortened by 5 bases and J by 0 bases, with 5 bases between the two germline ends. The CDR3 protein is CASSRSSGNTIYF. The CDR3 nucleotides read TGTGCCAGCAGCCGGAGCTCTGGAAACACCATATATTTT.

The CDR3 DNA sequence: TGCGCCAGCAGCTTGGCCCTCGGGAACACTGAAGCTTTCTTT. The encoded protein is CASSLALGNTEAFF. The V call is TRBV5-1, the J call TRBJ1-1; D is uncertain. CDR3 length: 14 residues. Deletions cut 0 bases from V and 1 base from J, with 7 bases between. Germline V gene lookup returns CDR1 SGHRS and CDR2 YFSETQ. Supplemented by reference TRBV5-1 and TRBJ1-1, the full variable domain reads KAGVTQTPRYLIKTRGQQVTLSCSPISGHRSVSWYQQTPGQGLQFLFEYFSETQRNKGNFPGRFSGRQFSNSRSEMNVSTLELGDSALYLCASSLALGNTEAFFGQGTRLTVV.

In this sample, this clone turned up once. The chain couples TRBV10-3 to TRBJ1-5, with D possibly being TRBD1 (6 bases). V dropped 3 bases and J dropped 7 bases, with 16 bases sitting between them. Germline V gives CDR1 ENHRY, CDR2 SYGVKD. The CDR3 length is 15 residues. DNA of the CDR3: TGTGCCATCAGTGAATCGGGGGGACAAGGCCAGCCCCAGCATTTT. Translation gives CAISESGGQGQPQHF.

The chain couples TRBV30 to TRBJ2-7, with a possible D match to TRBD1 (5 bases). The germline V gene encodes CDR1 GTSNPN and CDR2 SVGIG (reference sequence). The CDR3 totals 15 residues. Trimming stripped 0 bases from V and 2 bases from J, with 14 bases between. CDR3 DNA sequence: TGTGCCTGGAGTGTAATCAAACGCAGGGCCTACGAGCAGTACTTC. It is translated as CAWSVIKRRAYEQYF.

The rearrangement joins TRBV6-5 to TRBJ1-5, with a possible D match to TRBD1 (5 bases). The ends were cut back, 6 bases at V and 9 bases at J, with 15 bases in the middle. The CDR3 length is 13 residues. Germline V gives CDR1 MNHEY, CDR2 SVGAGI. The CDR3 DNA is TGTGCCAGCAGGCGGGACTTTATCTCGCCCCAGCATTTT. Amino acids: CASRRDFISPQHF.